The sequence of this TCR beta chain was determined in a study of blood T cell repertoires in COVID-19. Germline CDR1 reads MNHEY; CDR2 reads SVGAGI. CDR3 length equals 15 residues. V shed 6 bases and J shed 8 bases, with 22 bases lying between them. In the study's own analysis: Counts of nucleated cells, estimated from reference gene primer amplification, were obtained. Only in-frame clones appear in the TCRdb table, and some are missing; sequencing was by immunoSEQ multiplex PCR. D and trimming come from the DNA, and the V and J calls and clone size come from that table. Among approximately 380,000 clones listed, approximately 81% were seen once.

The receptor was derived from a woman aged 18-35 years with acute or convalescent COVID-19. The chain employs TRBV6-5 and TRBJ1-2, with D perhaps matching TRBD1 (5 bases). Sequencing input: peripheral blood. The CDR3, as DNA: TGTGCCAGCAGCCAAAGCACCAGGGAATTGCGGGGCTACACCTTC. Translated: CASSQSTRELRGYTF.